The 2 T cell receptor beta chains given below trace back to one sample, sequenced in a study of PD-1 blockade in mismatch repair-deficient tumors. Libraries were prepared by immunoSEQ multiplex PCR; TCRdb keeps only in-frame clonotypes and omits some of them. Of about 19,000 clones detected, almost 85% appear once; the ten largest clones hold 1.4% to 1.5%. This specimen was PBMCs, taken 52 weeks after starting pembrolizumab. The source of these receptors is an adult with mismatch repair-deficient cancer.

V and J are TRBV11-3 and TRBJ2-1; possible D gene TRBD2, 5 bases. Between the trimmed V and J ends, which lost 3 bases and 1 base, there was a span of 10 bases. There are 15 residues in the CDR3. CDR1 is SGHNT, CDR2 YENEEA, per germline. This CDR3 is CASSLGGLSYNEQFF. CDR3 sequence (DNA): TGTGCCAGCAGCTTGGGCGGGCTATCCTACAATGAGCAGTTCTTC.

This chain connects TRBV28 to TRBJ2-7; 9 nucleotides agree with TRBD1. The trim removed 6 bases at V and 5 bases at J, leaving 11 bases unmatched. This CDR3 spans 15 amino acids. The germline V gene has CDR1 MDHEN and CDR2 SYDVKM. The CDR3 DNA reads TGTGCCAGCAGATCCGGGACAGGGAGTATCCACGAGCAGTACTTC. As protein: CASRSGTGSIHEQYF.